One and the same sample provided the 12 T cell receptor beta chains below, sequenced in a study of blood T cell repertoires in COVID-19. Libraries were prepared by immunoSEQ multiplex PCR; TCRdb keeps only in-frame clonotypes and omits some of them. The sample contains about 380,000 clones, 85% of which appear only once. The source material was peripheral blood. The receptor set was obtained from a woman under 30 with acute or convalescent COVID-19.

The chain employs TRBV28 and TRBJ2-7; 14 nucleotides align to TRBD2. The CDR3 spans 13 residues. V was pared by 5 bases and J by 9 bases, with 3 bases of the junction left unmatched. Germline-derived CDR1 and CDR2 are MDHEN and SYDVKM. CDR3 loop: CASSIGTSGGQYF. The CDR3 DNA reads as TGTGCCAGCAGTATTGGGACTAGCGGGGGGCAGTACTTC.

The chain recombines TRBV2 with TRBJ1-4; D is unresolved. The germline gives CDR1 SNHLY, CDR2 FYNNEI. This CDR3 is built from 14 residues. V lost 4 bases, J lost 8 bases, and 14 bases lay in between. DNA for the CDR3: TGTGCCAGCAGTGGAAGGCTAGCGGGGGAAAAACTGTTTTTT. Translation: CASSGRLAGEKLFF. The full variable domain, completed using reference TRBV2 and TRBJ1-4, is EPEVTQTPSHQVTQMGQEVILRCVPISNHLYFYWYRQILGQKVEFLVSFYNNEISEKSEIFDDQFSVERPDGSNFTLKIRSTKLEDSAMYFCASSGRLAGEKLFFGSGTQLSVL.

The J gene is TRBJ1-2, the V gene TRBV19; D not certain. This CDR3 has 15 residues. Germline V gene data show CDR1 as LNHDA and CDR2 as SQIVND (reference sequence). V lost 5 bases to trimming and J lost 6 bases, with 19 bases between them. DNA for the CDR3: TGTGCCAGTAGTTGGATGAGGGAGACGACGGATGGCTACACCTTC. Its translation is CASSWMRETTDGYTF.

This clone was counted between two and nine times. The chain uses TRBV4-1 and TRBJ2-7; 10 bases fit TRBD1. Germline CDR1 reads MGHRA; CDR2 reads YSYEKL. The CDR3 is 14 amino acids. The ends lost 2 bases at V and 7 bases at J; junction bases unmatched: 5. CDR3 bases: TGCGCCAGCAGCCAACCGGGACAGGGGCCTGAGCAGTACTTC. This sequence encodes CASSQPGQGPEQYF.

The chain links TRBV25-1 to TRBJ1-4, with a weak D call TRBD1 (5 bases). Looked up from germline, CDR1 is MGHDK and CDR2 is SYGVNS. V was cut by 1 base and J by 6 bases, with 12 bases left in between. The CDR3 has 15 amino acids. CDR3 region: CASSESRGVYEKLFF. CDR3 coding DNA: TGTGCCAGCAGTGAATCTAGGGGTGTTTATGAAAAACTGTTTTTT.

The CDR3 reads CASSLAVAGANNEQFF. CDR3 DNA sequence: TGCGCCAGCAGCTTGGCGGTAGCGGGGGCCAACAATGAGCAGTTCTTC. The chain recombines TRBV5-1 with TRBJ2-1, with 9 bases lining up with TRBD2. With 0 bases clipped from V and 5 bases from J, the junction kept 6 bases outside the gene matches. This CDR3 contains 16 residues. Germline V gives CDR1 SGHRS, CDR2 YFSETQ.

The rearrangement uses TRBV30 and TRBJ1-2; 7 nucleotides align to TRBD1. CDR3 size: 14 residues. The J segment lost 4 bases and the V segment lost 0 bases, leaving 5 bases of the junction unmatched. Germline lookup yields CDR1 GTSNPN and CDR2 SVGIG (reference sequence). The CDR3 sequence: CAWSVTGHGYGYTF. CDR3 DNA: TGTGCCTGGAGTGTGACAGGGCACGGCTATGGCTACACCTTC.

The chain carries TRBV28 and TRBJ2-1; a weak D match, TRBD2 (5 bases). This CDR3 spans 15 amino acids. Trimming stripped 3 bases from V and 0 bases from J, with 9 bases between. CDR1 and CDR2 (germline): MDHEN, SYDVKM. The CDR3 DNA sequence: TGTGCCAGCAGTTTGAGGGTTAGCTCCTACAATGAGCAGTTCTTC. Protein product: CASSLRVSSYNEQFF.

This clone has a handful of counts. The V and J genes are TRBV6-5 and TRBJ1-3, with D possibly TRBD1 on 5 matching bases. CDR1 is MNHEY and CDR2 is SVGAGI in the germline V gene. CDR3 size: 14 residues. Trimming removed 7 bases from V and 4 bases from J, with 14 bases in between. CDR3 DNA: TGTGCCAGCAACGAAGATCGGGGGGGAAACACCATATATTTT. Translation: CASNEDRGGNTIYF.

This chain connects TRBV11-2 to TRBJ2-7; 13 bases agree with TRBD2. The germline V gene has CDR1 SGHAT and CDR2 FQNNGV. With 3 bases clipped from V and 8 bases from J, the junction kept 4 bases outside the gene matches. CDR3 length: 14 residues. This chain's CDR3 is CASSFGLAGEQQYF. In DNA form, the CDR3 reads TGTGCCAGCAGCTTCGGACTAGCGGGAGAACAGCAGTACTTC.

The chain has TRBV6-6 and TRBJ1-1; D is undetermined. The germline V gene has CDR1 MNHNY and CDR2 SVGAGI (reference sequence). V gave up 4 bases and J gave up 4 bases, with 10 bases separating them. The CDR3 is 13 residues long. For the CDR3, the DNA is TGTGCCAGCAGTTCCGACCGCGGCACTGAAGCTTTCTTT. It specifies CASSSDRGTEAFF.

CDR3 amino acids: CSVGLGTAPYEQYF. CDR3 coding DNA: TGCAGCGTTGGGTTGGGGACAGCGCCCTACGAGCAGTACTTC. V is TRBV29-1 and J is TRBJ2-7, with 7 bases identical to TRBD1. CDR1 is SQVTM, CDR2 ANQGSEA, per germline. Unmatched junction bases numbered 8, after V lost 4 bases and J lost 2 bases. The CDR3 sequence is 14 residues long.